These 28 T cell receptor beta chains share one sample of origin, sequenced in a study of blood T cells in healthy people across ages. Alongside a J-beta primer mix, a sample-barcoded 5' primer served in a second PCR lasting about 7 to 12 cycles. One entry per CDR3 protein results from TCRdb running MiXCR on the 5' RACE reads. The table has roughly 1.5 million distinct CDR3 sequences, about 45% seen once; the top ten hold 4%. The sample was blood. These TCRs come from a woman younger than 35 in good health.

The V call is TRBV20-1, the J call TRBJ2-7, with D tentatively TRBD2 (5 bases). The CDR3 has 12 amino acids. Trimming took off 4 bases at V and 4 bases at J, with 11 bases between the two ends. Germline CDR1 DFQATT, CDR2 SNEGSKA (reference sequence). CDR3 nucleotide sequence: TGCAGTGCTACACCCGGGATTTACGAGCAGTACTTC. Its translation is CSATPGIYEQYF.

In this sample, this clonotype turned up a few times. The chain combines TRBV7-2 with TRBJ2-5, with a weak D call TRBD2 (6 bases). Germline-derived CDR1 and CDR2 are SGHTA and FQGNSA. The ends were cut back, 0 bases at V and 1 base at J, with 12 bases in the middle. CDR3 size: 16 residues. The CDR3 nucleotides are TGTGCCAGCAGCTTAGCGCGGGGCAACCTCCAAGAGACCCAGTACTTC. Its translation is CASSLARGNLQETQYF.

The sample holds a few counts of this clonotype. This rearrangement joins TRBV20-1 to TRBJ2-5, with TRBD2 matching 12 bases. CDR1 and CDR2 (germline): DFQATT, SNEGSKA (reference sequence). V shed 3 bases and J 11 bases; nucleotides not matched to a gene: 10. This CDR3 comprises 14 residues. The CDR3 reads CSARPTSGGSEQYF. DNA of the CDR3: TGCAGTGCTAGGCCTACTAGCGGGGGGTCTGAGCAGTACTTC.

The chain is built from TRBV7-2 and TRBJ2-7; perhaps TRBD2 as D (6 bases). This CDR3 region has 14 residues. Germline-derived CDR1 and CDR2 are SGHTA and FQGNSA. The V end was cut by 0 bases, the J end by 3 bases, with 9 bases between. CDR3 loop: CASSLAAGLYEQYF. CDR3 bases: TGTGCCAGCAGCTTAGCTGCGGGGCTCTACGAGCAGTACTTC.

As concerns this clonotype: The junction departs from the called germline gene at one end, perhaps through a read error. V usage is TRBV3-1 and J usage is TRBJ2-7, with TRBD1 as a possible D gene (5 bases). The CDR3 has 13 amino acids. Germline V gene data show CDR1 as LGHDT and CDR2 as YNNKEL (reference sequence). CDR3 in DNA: TGTACCAGCAGCCAAGTCAGGGAAAGCGAGCAGTACTTC. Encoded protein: CTSSQVRESEQYF.

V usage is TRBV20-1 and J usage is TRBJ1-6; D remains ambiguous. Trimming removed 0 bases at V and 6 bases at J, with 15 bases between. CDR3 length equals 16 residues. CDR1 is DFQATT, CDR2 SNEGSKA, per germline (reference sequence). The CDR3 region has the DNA TGCAGTGCTAGAGATTGGTCGGCAGGAGTTAATTCACCCCTCCACTTT. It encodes CSARDWSAGVNSPLHF.

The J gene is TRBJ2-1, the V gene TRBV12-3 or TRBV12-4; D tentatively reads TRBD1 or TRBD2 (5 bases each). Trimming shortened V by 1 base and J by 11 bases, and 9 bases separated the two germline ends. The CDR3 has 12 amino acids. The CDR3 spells CASSLVGVKQFF. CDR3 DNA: TGTGCCAGCAGTTTAGTGGGGGTCAAGCAGTTCTTC.

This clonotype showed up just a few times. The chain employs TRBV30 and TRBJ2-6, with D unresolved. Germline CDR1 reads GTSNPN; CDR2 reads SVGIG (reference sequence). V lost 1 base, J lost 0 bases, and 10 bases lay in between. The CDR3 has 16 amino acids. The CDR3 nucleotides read TGTGCCTGGAGTGCCATCGGAAGCTCTGGGGCCAACGTCCTGACTTTC. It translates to CAWSAIGSSGANVLTF. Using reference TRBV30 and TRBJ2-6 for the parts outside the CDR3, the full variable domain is SQTIHQWPATLVQPVGSPLSLECTVEGTSNPNLYWYRQAAGRGLQLLFYSVGIGQISSEVPQNLSASRPQDRQFILSSKKLLLSDSGFYLCAWSAIGSSGANVLTFGAGSRLTVL.

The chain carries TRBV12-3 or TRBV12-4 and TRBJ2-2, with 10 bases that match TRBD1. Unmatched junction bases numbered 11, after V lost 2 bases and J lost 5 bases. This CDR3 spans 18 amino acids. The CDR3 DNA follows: TGTGCCAGCAGTTTAAGGTCTGGGACAGGGGCTAATACCGGGGAGCTGTTTTTT. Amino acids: CASSLRSGTGANTGELFF.

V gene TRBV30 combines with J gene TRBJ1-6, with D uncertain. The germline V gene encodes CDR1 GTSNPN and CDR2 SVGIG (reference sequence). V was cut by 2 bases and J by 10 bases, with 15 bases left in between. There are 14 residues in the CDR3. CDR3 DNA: TGTGCCTGGAGTCTACGAAGGCGCGGATCACCCCTCCACTTT. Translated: CAWSLRRRGSPLHF.

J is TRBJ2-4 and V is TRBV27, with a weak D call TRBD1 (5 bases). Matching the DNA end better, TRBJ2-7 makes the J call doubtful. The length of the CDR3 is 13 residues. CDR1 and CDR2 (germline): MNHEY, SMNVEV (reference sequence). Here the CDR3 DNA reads TGTGCCAGCAGTTGCGGCGGACAACACGAGCAGTACTTC. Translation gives CASSCGGQHEQYF.

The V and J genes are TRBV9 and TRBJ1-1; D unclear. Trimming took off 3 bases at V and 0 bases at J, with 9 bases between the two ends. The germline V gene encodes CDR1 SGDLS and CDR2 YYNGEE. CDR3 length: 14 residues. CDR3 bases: TGTGCCAGCAGCGGAGCCGCTTTGAACACTGAAGCTTTCTTT. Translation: CASSGAALNTEAFF.

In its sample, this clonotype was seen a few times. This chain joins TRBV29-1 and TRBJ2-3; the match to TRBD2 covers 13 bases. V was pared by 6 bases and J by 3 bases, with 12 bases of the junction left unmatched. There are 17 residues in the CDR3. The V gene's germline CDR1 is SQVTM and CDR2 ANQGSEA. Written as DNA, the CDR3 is TGCAGCGTCCGAACTAGCGGGAGGGCCACAGTAACAGATACGCAGTATTTT. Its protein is CSVRTSGRATVTDTQYF.

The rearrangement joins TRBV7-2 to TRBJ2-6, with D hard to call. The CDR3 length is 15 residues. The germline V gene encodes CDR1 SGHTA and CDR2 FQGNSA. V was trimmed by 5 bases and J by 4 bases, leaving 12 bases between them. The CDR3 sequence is CASSRARAGANVLTF. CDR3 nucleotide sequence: TGTGCCAGCAGCCGCGCCAGAGCCGGGGCCAACGTCCTGACTTTC.

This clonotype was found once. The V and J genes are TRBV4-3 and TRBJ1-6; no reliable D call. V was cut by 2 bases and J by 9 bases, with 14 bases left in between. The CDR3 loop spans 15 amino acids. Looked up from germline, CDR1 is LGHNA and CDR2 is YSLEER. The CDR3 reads CASSQLPPKLSPLHF. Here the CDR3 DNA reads TGCGCCAGCAGCCAACTCCCACCCAAACTTTCACCCCTCCACTTT.

The CDR3 sequence is CASSQVTGTRIHNEQFF. The CDR3 DNA follows: TGCGCCAGCAGCCAAGTTACCGGGACTAGGATCCACAATGAGCAGTTCTTC. This sequence joins TRBV4-3 and TRBJ2-1; TRBD2 agrees at 8 bases. CDR1 is LGHNA, CDR2 YSLEER, per germline. The ends lost 1 base at V and 5 bases at J; junction bases unmatched: 10. This CDR3 contains 17 residues.

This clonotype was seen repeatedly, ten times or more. This CDR3 reads CASSPTTREQFF. CDR3 nucleotides: TGTGCCAGCAGCCCCACTACAAGGGAGCAGTTCTTC. J is TRBJ2-1 and V is TRBV7-2; D ambiguous. Deletions cut 5 bases from V and 10 bases from J, with 12 bases between. Germline CDR1 reads SGHTA; CDR2 reads FQGNSA. This CDR3 is built from 12 residues.

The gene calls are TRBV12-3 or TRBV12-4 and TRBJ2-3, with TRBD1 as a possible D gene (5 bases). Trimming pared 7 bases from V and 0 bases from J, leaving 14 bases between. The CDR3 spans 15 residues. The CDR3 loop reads CASTLGAPSTDTQYF. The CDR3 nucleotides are TGTGCCAGCACCCTTGGGGCACCTAGCACAGATACGCAGTATTTT.

CDR3: CATTMPGLATPGELFF. The DNA of the CDR3 is TGTGCCACAACAATGCCGGGACTAGCAACACCCGGGGAGCTGTTTTTT. V usage is TRBV10-3 and J usage is TRBJ2-2, with TRBD2 matching 9 bases. The V gene's germline CDR1 is ENHRY and CDR2 SYGVKD. The CDR3 is 16 residues long. V shed 10 bases, J shed 6 bases, and the junction held 15 bases outside the gene matches.

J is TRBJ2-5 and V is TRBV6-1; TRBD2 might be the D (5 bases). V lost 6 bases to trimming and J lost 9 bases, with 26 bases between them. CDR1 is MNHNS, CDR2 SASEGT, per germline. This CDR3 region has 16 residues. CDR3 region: CASSPVLEAIAGPQYF. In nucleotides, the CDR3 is TGTGCCAGCAGCCCGGTGTTGGAGGCAATTGCTGGGCCCCAGTACTTC.

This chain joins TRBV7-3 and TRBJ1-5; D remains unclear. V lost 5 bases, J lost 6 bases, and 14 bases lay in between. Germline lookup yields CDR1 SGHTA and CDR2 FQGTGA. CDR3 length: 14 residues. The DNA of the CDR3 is TGTGCCAGCAGCCCCCGGAGATGGCTTCAGCCCCAGCATTTT. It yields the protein CASSPRRWLQPQHF.

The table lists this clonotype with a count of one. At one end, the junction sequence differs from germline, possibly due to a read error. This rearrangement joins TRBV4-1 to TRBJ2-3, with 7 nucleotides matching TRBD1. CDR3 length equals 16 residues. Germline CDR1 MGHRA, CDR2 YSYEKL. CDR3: CASTQARQGGTDTQYF. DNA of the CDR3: TGCGCCAGCACCCAAGCCAGACAGGGAGGCACAGATACGCAGTATTTT.

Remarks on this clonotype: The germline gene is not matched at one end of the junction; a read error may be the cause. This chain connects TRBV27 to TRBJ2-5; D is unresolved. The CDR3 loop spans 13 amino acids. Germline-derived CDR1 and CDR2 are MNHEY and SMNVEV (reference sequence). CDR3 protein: CAGSLRYQETQYF. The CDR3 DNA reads TGTGCCGGCAGTTTACGGTACCAAGAGACCCAGTACTTC.

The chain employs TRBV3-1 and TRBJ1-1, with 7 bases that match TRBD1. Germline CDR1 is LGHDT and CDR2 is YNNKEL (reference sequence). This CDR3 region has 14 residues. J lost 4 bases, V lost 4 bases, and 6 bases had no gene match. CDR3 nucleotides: TGTGCCAGCAGCCCGCCCTACAGGGGCACTGAAGCTTTCTTT. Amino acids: CASSPPYRGTEAFF.

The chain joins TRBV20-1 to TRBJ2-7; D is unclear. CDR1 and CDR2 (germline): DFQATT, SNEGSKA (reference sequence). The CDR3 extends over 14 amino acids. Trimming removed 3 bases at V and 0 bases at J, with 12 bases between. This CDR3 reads CSASTALFSYEQYF. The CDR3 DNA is TGCAGTGCTAGCACAGCTCTGTTCTCCTACGAGCAGTACTTC.

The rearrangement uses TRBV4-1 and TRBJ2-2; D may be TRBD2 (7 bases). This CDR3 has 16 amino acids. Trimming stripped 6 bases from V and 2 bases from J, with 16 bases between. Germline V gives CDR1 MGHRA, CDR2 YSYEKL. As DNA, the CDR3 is TGCGCCAGCAGTCAACAAGGGGGGGGTAACACCGGGGAGCTGTTTTTT. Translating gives CASSQQGGGNTGELFF.

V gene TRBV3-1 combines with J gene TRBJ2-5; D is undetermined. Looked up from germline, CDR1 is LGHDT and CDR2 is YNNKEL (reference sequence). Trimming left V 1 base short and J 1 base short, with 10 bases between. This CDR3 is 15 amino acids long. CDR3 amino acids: CASSQGYGFQETQYF. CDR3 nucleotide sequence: TGTGCCAGCAGCCAAGGCTATGGCTTCCAAGAGACCCAGTACTTC.

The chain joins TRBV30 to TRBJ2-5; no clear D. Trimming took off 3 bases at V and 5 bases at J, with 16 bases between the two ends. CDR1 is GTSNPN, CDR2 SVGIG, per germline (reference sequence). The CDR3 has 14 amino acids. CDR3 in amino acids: CAWSLGRMRETQYF. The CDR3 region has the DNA TGTGCCTGGAGCCTTGGCAGGATGAGGGAGACCCAGTACTTC.